The 3 T cell receptor beta chains below all came from one sample that was sequenced in a study of radiotherapy plus CTLA-4 blockade in lung cancer. Data came from immunoSEQ multiplex PCR; TCRdb stores just in-frame clones and leaves some out. The sample contains roughly 120,000 clones, roughly 77% of which appear only once. The sample here was peripheral blood, taken from a patient treated with radiotherapy plus ipilimumab. These receptors came from a human donor with non-small cell lung cancer that progressed on radiotherapy plus ipilimumab. Some clones in this sample may be carry-over from other donors' samples.

This sequence joins TRBV15 and TRBJ1-4; the D is unclear. Trimming left V 1 base short and J 7 bases short, with 7 bases between. The CDR3 has 13 residues. Per the germline V gene, CDR1 is LNHNV and CDR2 is YYDKDF (reference sequence). The CDR3 DNA sequence: TGTGCCACCAGCAGAGGGCTTGGTGAAAAACTGTTTTTT. It codes for CATSRGLGEKLFF.

The chain employs TRBV5-6 and TRBJ2-7; 7 bases fit TRBD1. V shed 0 bases, J shed 2 bases, and the junction held 2 bases outside the gene matches. Germline V gene sequence: CDR1 SGHDT, CDR2 YYEEEE. The CDR3 has 14 residues. The CDR3 spells CASSLVGQAYEQYF. As DNA, the CDR3 is TGTGCCAGCAGCTTGGTCGGACAGGCCTACGAGCAGTACTTC. The whole variable domain, filled in from reference TRBV5-6 and TRBJ2-7, reads DAGVTQSPTHLIKTRGQQVTLRCSPKSGHDTVSWYQQALGQGPQFIFQYYEEEERQRGNFPDRFSGHQFPNYSSELNVNALLLGDSALYLCASSLVGQAYEQYFGPGTRLTVT.

In DNA form, the CDR3 reads TGTGCCAGCTCATCCCACGGGACCGGAAACACCATATATTTT. Protein sequence: CASSSHGTGNTIYF. J is TRBJ1-3 and V is TRBV19, with a weak D call TRBD1 (5 bases). Germline V gene sequence: CDR1 LNHDA, CDR2 SQIVND (reference sequence). The CDR3 is made up of 14 amino acids. V was trimmed by 9 bases and J by 4 bases, leaving 16 bases between them.